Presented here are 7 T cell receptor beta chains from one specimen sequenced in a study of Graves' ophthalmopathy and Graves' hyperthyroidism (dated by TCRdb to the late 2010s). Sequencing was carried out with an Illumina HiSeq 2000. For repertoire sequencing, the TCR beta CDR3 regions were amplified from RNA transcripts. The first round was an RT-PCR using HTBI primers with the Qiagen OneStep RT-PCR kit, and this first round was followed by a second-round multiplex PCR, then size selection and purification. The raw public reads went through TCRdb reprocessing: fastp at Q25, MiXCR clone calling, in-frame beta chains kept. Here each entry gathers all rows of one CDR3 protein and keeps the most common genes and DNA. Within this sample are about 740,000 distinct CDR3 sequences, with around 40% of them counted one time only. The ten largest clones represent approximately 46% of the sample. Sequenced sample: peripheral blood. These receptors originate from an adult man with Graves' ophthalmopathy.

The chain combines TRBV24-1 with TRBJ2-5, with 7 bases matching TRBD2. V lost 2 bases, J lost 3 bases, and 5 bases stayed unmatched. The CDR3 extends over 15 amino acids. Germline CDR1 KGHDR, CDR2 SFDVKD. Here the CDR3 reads CATSDSRERKETQYF. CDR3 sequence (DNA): TGTGCCACCAGTGATTCGCGGGAGAGAAAAGAGACCCAGTACTTC.

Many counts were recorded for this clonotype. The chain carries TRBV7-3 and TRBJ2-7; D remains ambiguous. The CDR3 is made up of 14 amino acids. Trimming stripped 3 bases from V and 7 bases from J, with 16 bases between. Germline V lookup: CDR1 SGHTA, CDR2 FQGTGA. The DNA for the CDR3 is TGTGCCAGCAGCTTGACCGGGCAGGAGTCGGAGCAGTACTTC. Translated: CASSLTGQESEQYF.

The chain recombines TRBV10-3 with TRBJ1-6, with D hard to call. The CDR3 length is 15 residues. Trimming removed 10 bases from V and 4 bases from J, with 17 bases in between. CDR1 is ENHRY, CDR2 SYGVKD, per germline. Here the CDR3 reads CASTREDPYNSPLHF. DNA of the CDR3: TGTGCCAGCACCCGCGAGGACCCTTATAATTCACCCCTCCACTTT.

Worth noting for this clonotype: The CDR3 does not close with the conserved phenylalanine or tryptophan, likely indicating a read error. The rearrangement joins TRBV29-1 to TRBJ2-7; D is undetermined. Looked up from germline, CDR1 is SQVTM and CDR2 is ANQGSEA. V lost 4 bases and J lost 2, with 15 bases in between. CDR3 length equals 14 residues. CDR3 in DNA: TGCAGCGTTGTGGCCCCGTGGGCCACCTACGAGCAGTACTAC. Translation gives CSVVAPWATYEQYY.

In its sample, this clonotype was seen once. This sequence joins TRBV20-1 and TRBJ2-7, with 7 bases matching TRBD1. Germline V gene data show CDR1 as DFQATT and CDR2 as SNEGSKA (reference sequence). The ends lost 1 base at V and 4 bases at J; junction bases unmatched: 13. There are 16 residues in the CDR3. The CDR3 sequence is CSARARTGVEGYEQYF. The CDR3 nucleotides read TGCAGTGCTAGAGCCCGAACAGGGGTAGAAGGATACGAGCAGTACTTC.

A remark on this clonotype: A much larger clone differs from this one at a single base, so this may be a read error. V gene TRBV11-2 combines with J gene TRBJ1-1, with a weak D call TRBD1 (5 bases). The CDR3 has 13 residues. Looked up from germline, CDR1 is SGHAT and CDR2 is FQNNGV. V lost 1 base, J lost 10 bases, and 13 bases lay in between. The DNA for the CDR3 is TGTGCCAGCAGCTTAGTCAGGGCTGCTGGAGCTTTCTTT. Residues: CASSLVRAAGAFF.

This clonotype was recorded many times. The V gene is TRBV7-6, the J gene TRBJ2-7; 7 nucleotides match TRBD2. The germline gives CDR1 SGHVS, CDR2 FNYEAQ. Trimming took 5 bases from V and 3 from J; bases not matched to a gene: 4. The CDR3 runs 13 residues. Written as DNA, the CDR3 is TGTGCCAGCAGCCGGGACTACGGCTACGAGCAGTACTTC. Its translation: CASSRDYGYEQYF.